The entry below gives a single TCR beta chain sequence along with its context. The sample belongs to a study of blood T cell repertoires in COVID-19. Study-level background: Acute and convalescent COVID-19 samples came from the United States, Italy and Spain.

There are 13 residues in the CDR3. V was cut by 6 bases and J by 3 bases, with 11 bases left in between. Germline V CDR1 and CDR2: MNHEY, SMNVEV (reference sequence). Authors' processing steps: Amplification of reference gene primers provided the estimated nucleated cell counts. The assay was immunoSEQ multiplex PCR, and TCRdb's table has in-frame clones only and misses some. Clone size and the V and J calls come from that table; the DNA yielded D and trimming. Counted here are approximately 280,000 clones, roughly nine tenths occurring once; the ten biggest clones make up 6%. The sequence was obtained from a woman between 40 and 55 years old who had recovered from COVID-19. J is TRBJ1-1 and V is TRBV27; D gene ambiguous. The sample taken for sequencing was PBMCs or T cells enriched from blood (not recorded which). CDR3: CASRRAQYTEAFF. As DNA, the CDR3 is TGTGCCAGCAGGAGGGCTCAATACACTGAAGCTTTCTTT.